This T cell receptor (beta chain) was obtained from a study of blood T cell repertoires in COVID-19 (dated by TCRdb to about 2020). General notes on the study: Collaborator samples came from the United States, Italy and Spain and covered acute and convalescent phases of COVID-19. The prospective study material was composed of cDNA or gDNA derived from T cells, B-cell-depleted T cells, or PBMCs. The dataset comprised deeply sampled blood TCRbeta repertoires from subjects exposed to, actively infected with, or recovered from COVID-19. A freely available public database, intended as a resource for researchers studying the immune response to SARS-CoV-2, is where the repertoires were released. Samples came from the ongoing ImmuneRACE study (first 160 participants) plus 1,254 subjects from 6 global collaborators. Nearly every sample came with metadata listing a de-identified subject ID, COVID-19 status, age in years and sex. Where HLA class I and class II types were available, the types were taken from metadata supplied by the sample provider, not from assay-based typing.

Whole blood was collected in K2EDTA tubes by collaborating institutions according to the institutions' own protocols. For TCRbeta analysis, collaborator samples were shipped as frozen whole blood, as isolated PBMCs, or as DNA extracted from either sample type. For this clone: Its specific antigen is unknown. No qualities accompany the bases; no much larger clone lies one base away.

CDR1 and CDR2 are drawn from the germline V gene: ENHRY, SYGVKD. Trimming at the junction amounts to 7 bases on V and 3 bases on J, and the germline ends lie 12 bases apart. Inclusive of the bounding cysteine and phenylalanine, the CDR3 is 13 residues long. The entry retains the CDR3 DNA only, 39 bases that are in frame from base 1. TCRbeta CDR3 regions were amplified from genomic DNA by means of the immunoSEQ Assay, a bias-controlled multiplex PCR. The study's own analysis went as follows. The number of nucleated cells in each sample was estimated from the amplification of reference gene primers within the assay. To quantify the absolute abundance of each unique TCRbeta CDR3 rearrangement, sequence reads were collapsed and filtered. Productive Simpson clonality was computed per sample as the square root of Simpson's diversity index over productive rearrangements. TCRdb retrieved this table from immuneACCESS and kept in-frame rearrangements only. Not all clones are present; in checked studies, unresolved V genes account for under half, and no reason is known for the remainder. V and J calls and clone size are copied from that table; D and trimming were computed from the DNA. The sample table records 150,000 to 200,000 clones; 70% to 90% of these occur just once. Roughly 4.7% of the sample comes from the top ten.

The investigation overall reported the following: Clinical and demographic metadata were provided uncurated, with the amount varying by source and participant.

Sequencing was performed on peripheral blood. This clonotype was obtained from a human donor in a cohort sampled during active COVID-19. The receptor chain draws on TRBV10-3 and TRBJ1-2, with a weak D call of TRBD1 (6 bases match). The CDR3 protein: CAIKAGADYGYTF. In nucleotide form, the sequence is TGTGCCATCAAGGCAGGGGCCGACTATGGCTACACCTTC.